The clone carrying this T cell receptor beta chain was seen a handful of times. Its antigen is undetermined. This specimen belongs to a study of CD8+ T cells in alopecia areata. Turning to the study itself: The percentage of affected scalp area served as the score of severity for treated patients. Study-wide findings and caveats: Sharing of TCRs across patients appeared less clear than in mice, possibly for HLA-related reasons.

Reverse transcribed after extraction, RNA yielded cDNA as the sequencing template. TCRdb's copy holds only in-frame clones and misses some; the assay was immunoSEQ multiplex PCR. The sample records 150,000 to 200,000 clones, under 80% being singletons. As to treatment: oral pan-JAK inhibitor, 5-10 mg twice daily. PBMCs provided sorted CD4+ and CD8+ T cells. This CDR3 spans 12 amino acids. V was clipped by 6 bases and J by 8 bases, with 16 bases between them. CDR1 is SQVTM and CDR2 is ANQGSEA in the germline V gene. The chain links TRBV29-1 to TRBJ1-2; possible D gene TRBD1, 6 bases. The TCR sequence derives from a human donor with alopecia areata. The sample here was CD4+ T cells sorted from blood, taken around week 50, from a patient treated with tofacitinib. CDR3 nucleotides: TGCAGCGTGGCGCAGGGGTTGATGGGCTACACCTTC. This gives the protein CSVAQGLMGYTF.